What follows is one T cell receptor beta chain and its context. These data belong to a study of cytomegalovirus exposure and HLA in healthy donors. The PCR ran on 60 Vbeta and 13 Jbeta primers. TCRdb's copy holds only in-frame clones and misses some; the assay was immunoSEQ multiplex PCR. The sample carries 150,000 to 200,000 clones, about three quarters recorded once. The receptor's source is a woman between 40 and 55 years old in good health and CMV-seronegative. Material for sequencing was PBMCs.

Here the CDR3 DNA reads TGTGCCAGCAGTGGGTTTGACCGGGACAGAGATTACAATGAGCAGTTCTTC. Encoded protein: CASSGFDRDRDYNEQFF. The chain carries TRBV25-1 and TRBJ2-1, with TRBD1 identical over 7 bases. Germline CDR1 reads MGHDK; CDR2 reads SYGVNS. V was clipped by 4 bases and J by 4 bases; unmatched bases: 13. The length of the CDR3 is 17 residues.